Below, 28 T cell receptor beta chains from the same sample are listed, as sequenced in a study of read filtering for tumor transcriptome and immune sequencing. This library used roughly 430 ng RNA and molecular barcoded adaptors spanning alpha/delta and beta/gamma chains. TCRdb fed the reads into MiXCR, producing one record per CDR3 protein. The data show approximately 93,000 distinct CDR3 sequences, with roughly a fifth seen just once and over 10% held by the top ten. The sequenced sample was a population of CD138-negative cells sorted from bone marrow. Receptor source: a donor at least 40 years old with multiple myeloma.

This clonotype was detected a few times. The chain combines TRBV29-1 with TRBJ2-6; 7 bases match TRBD1. The J segment lost 0 bases and the V segment lost 6 bases, leaving 2 bases of the junction unmatched. Germline V gene data show CDR1 as SQVTM and CDR2 as ANQGSEA. This CDR3 has 14 amino acids. In DNA form, the CDR3 reads TGCAGCGTAGCAGGGGGCTCTGGGGCCAACGTCCTGACTTTC. Translating it yields CSVAGGSGANVLTF.

Concerning this clonotype: A read error is possible here, since a much larger clone lies one base away. J is TRBJ2-3 and V is TRBV4-1; TRBD2 might be the D (5 bases). Germline V gene lookup returns CDR1 MGHRA and CDR2 YSYEKL. This CDR3 is 13 amino acids long. The V and J ends lost 5 bases and 1 base respectively, with 7 bases between them. The CDR3 region has the DNA TGCGCCAGCAGCGGACTCGGCACAGATACGCAGTATTTT. Translating it yields CASSGLGTDTQYF.

This clonotype was seen only a few times. The genes are TRBV20-1 and TRBJ1-4; D is ambiguous. CDR3 size: 16 residues. Looked up from germline, CDR1 is DFQATT and CDR2 is SNEGSKA (reference sequence). Trimming took off 0 bases at V and 3 bases at J, with 14 bases between the two ends. The CDR3 nucleotides are TGCAGTGCTAGAGACCCGGATTTGGCGGCTAATGAAAAACTGTTTTTT. This gives the protein CSARDPDLAANEKLFF.

This clonotype was found many times. V usage is TRBV5-1 and J usage is TRBJ1-6, with TRBD1 matching over 8 bases. The junction had 1 base not matched to a gene; V was cut back by 1 base and J by 7 bases. The germline V gene has CDR1 SGHRS and CDR2 YFSETQ. CDR3 size: 14 residues. The CDR3 DNA reads TGCGCCAGCAGCTTGTCAGGGGGCAATTCACCCCTCCACTTT. As protein: CASSLSGGNSPLHF.

The table lists this clonotype with a few counts. The rearrangement links TRBV24-1 to TRBJ2-2, with D perhaps matching TRBD1 (6 bases). Germline V gene lookup returns CDR1 KGHDR and CDR2 SFDVKD. The CDR3 contains 15 residues. Trimming pared 4 bases from V and 3 bases from J, leaving 11 bases between. Written as DNA, the CDR3 is TGTGCCACCAGTGACCGGGACACCTACACCGGGGAGCTGTTTTTT. Translated, it gives CATSDRDTYTGELFF.

This clonotype occurred many times. This sequence joins TRBV18 and TRBJ1-2, with D tentatively TRBD1 (5 bases). This CDR3 is built from 13 residues. Trimming removed 6 bases from V and 3 bases from J, with 11 bases in between. Germline CDR1 is KGHSH and CDR2 is LQKENI. The CDR3 bases are TGTGCCAGCTCGCAGGACACCTACTATGGCTACACCTTC. Translated: CASSQDTYYGYTF.

This clonotype appeared many times. V is TRBV20-1 and J is TRBJ1-4; 10 nucleotides match TRBD1. The trim removed 0 bases at V and 1 base at J, leaving 8 bases unmatched. The CDR3 consists of 18 residues. Germline V gives CDR1 DFQATT, CDR2 SNEGSKA (reference sequence). In nucleotides, the CDR3 is TGCAGTGCTAGAGATCTCCGGGACAGGGGCGGAACTAATGAAAAACTGTTTTTT. Protein: CSARDLRDRGGTNEKLFF.

The V and J genes are TRBV18 and TRBJ2-7; D is unclear. V lost 4 bases, J lost 0 bases, and 10 bases lay in between. The germline gives CDR1 KGHSH, CDR2 LQKENI. The CDR3 totals 14 residues. The chain's CDR3 is CASSLQESSYEQYF. In nucleotides, the CDR3 is TGTGCCAGCTCACTCCAGGAAAGCTCCTACGAGCAGTACTTC.

This clonotype was seen at least ten times. V and J are TRBV18 and TRBJ2-7; 7 nucleotides align to TRBD1. Germline CDR1 and CDR2: KGHSH and LQKENI. CDR3 length: 13 residues. The ends lost 3 bases at V and 6 bases at J; junction bases unmatched: 5. CDR3 loop: CASSPETGSEQYF. The CDR3 region has the DNA TGTGCCAGCTCACCGGAGACAGGGAGCGAGCAGTACTTC. Full variable domain (rest looked up from reference TRBV18 and TRBJ2-7): NAGVMQNPRHLVRRRGQEARLRCSPMKGHSHVYWYRQLPEEGLKFMVYLQKENIIDESGMPKERFSAEFPKEGPSILRIQQVVRGDSAAYFCASSPETGSEQYFGPGTRLTVT.

This clonotype was detected many times. The DNA for the CDR3 is TGTGCCAGCAGTTTGCGGAGCTCCTATAATTCACCCCTCCACTTT. Encoded protein: CASSLRSSYNSPLHF. The rearrangement joins TRBV28 to TRBJ1-6; D unclear. CDR3 size: 15 residues. Trimming took off 3 bases at V and 0 bases at J, with 6 bases between the two ends. The germline CDR1 and CDR2 sequences are MDHEN and SYDVKM.

Ten or more counts support this clonotype. The chain recombines TRBV21-1 with TRBJ1-4; the D call of TRBD1 is as the table states it, not checked on the DNA. TRBV21-1 is a listed pseudogene. CDR3 length equals 19 residues. Here the CDR3 reads CASTQWGTDQVATNEKLFF. The CDR3 nucleotides read TGTGCCAGCACCCAGTGGGGGACAGATCAAGTTGCAACTAATGAAAAACTGTTTTTT.

This clonotype has ten or more counts. The J gene is TRBJ1-1, the V gene TRBV28, with 7 bases fitting TRBD1. Germline V gives CDR1 MDHEN, CDR2 SYDVKM. This CDR3 region has 13 residues. Losses at the gene ends were 1 base for V and 9 bases for J; bases not matched to a gene: 5. The CDR3 is CASSLSGGIQAFF. The CDR3 region has the DNA TGTGCCAGCAGTTTATCAGGGGGAATTCAAGCTTTCTTT.

This clonotype has only one observation. A clone one base away is much larger, so this may be a read error. V usage is TRBV13 and J usage is TRBJ1-1; D gene ambiguous. The CDR3 totals 11 residues. Per germline, CDR1 PRHDT and CDR2 FYEKMQ (reference sequence). CDR3: CASSSNTEAYF. The CDR3 DNA reads TGTGCCAGCAGCTCGAACACTGAAGCTTACTTT.

There are a few counts of this clonotype. The CDR3 spells CASTLLKTQYF. The CDR3 DNA is TGTGCCAGCACCCTTCTGAAGACCCAGTACTTC. This sequence joins TRBV2 and TRBJ2-5; D ambiguous. CDR1 is SNHLY and CDR2 is FYNNEI in the germline V gene. The length of the CDR3 is 11 residues. V was clipped by 7 bases and J by 6 bases, with 9 bases between them. The complete variable domain, with remaining parts taken from reference TRBV2 and TRBJ2-5, reads EPEVTQTPSHQVTQMGQEVILRCVPISNHLYFYWYRQILGQKVEFLVSFYNNEISEKSEIFDDQFSVERPDGSNFTLKIRSTKLEDSAMYFCASTLLKTQYFGPGTRLLVL.

Many counts were recorded for this clonotype. The V call is TRBV28, the J call TRBJ1-6; 11 bases are a match to TRBD1. CDR1 and CDR2 (germline): MDHEN, SYDVKM. This CDR3 has 15 amino acids. Trimming removed 9 bases from V and 9 bases from J; junction bases left unmatched: 10. The CDR3 nucleotides are TGTGCCAGTTTGGGCGGACAGGGGGCCGGTTCACCCCTCCACTTT. It yields the protein CASLGGQGAGSPLHF.

Regarding this clonotype: A read error may explain this, as a much larger clone is one base away. The genes are TRBV6-2 or TRBV6-3 and TRBJ1-1, with 10 bases aligning to TRBD1. CDR1 is MNHEY, CDR2 SVGEGT, per germline. CDR3 length equals 12 residues. The CDR3 region has the DNA TGTGCCAGCAGGGCAGGGACAGGGGAGCCCTACTTT. Amino acids: CASRAGTGEPYF.

This clonotype was counted many times. A read error may produce the germline difference seen at one junction end. The CDR3 bases are TGTGCCTGGAAGCAGGGGGCTAACGATGGCTACACCTTC. Its protein product is CAWKQGANDGYTF. This chain uses TRBV30 with TRBJ1-2, with 8 bases that match TRBD1. Germline V gene data show CDR1 as GTSNPN and CDR2 as SVGIG (reference sequence). CDR3 length: 13 residues.

On this clonotype: A much bigger clone sits one base away, suggesting this may be a read error. V and J are TRBV14 and TRBJ1-6; no clear D gene. Germline values: CDR1 SGHDN, CDR2 FVKESK. The length of the CDR3 is 13 residues. CDR3 residues: CASGQAFGGPLHF. Written as DNA, the CDR3 is TGTGCCAGCGGCCAAGCCTTCGGCGGACCCCTCCACTTT. Drawing the rest from reference TRBV14 and TRBJ1-6, the complete variable domain is EAGVTQFPSHSVIEKGQTVTLRCDPISGHDNLYWYRRVMGKEIKFLLHFVKESKQDESGMPNNRFLAERTGGTYSTLKVQPAELEDSGVYFCASGQAFGGPLHFGNGTRLTVT.

The rearrangement links TRBV7-9 to TRBJ2-5; a weak D match, TRBD2 (6 bases). Trimming took off 2 bases at V and 5 bases at J, with 12 bases between the two ends. The CDR3 has 14 residues. Germline V gene lookup returns CDR1 SEHNR and CDR2 FQNEAQ (reference sequence). This chain's CDR3 is CASSLYKGGETQYF. The DNA of the CDR3 is TGTGCCAGCAGCTTATACAAGGGAGGCGAGACCCAGTACTTC.

This clonotype was seen ten or more times. The chain uses TRBV2 and TRBJ1-1, with TRBD1 as a possible D gene (6 bases). The CDR3 extends over 13 amino acids. Germline CDR1 SNHLY, CDR2 FYNNEI. The ends were cut back, 6 bases at V and 1 base at J, with 9 bases in the middle. Here the CDR3 reads CASSGQSNTEAFF. CDR3 DNA sequence: TGTGCCAGCAGCGGACAGTCGAACACTGAAGCTTTCTTT.

At least ten counts were recorded for this clonotype. The V call is TRBV20-1, the J call TRBJ1-1; no clear D. The CDR3 extends over 14 amino acids. The V gene lost 4 bases and the J gene lost 10 bases, with 22 bases spanning the gap. CDR1 is DFQATT and CDR2 is SNEGSKA in the germline V gene (reference sequence). CDR3 bases: TGCAGTGCTAATTTAGTCAGCGATTCAGCGTCAGCTTTCTTT. Amino acids: CSANLVSDSASAFF.

This clonotype was recorded many times. The chain links TRBV6-1 to TRBJ1-1, with D possibly TRBD1 on 6 matching bases. V was clipped by 0 bases and J by 12 bases, with 17 bases between them. The CDR3 is 14 amino acids. Germline V gives CDR1 MNHNS, CDR2 SASEGT. CDR3 protein: CASSEAVQGTRTFF. The DNA of the CDR3 is TGTGCCAGCAGTGAAGCAGTCCAGGGGACAAGAACTTTCTTT.

Regarding this clonotype: Possible read error: a much larger clone is one base away. The rearrangement links TRBV6-5 to TRBJ2-3; TRBD2 matches at 12 bases. CDR3 size: 17 residues. Germline V gene data show CDR1 as MNHEY and CDR2 as SVGAGI. V was clipped by 6 bases and J by 3 bases; unmatched bases: 10. The CDR3 sequence is CASSLETSGGWTDTQYF. The CDR3 nucleotides read TGTGCCAGCAGCCTCGAGACTAGCGGGGGATGGACAGATACGCAGTATTTT.

This clonotype occurred many times. The rearrangement links TRBV3-1 to TRBJ2-7; 9 bases are a match to TRBD1. V trimming: 1 base; J trimming: 3 bases; junction bases outside the gene matches: 4. The CDR3 spans 15 residues. Looked up from germline, CDR1 is LGHDT and CDR2 is YNNKEL (reference sequence). Here the CDR3 DNA reads TGTGCCAGCAGCCAAGCGCTGGGACAGGGCTACGAGCAGTACTTC. Encoded protein: CASSQALGQGYEQYF.

V is TRBV2 and J is TRBJ1-1; D gene uncertain. The CDR3 contains 11 residues. Germline V gene lookup returns CDR1 SNHLY and CDR2 FYNNEI. V was clipped by 11 bases and J by 1 base, with 8 bases between them. CDR3 sequence (DNA): TGTGCCGACCGGGAGAACACTGAAGCTTTCTTT. Its translation: CADRENTEAFF.

This clonotype was counted at least ten times. The J gene is TRBJ2-1, the V gene TRBV20-1; D may match TRBD1 or TRBD2 (5 bases each). Trimming left V 7 bases short and J 6 bases short, with 16 bases between. In germline, CDR1 is DFQATT, CDR2 SNEGSKA (reference sequence). The CDR3 runs to 13 residues. In DNA form, the CDR3 reads TGCAGTGGGTGTTGGGGGAGCGGCAATGAGCAGTTCTTC. Its translation: CSGCWGSGNEQFF.

On this clonotype itself: This may be a read error: a much more frequent sequence differs by one nucleotide. The rearrangement joins TRBV30 to TRBJ1-1, with D possibly being TRBD1 (5 bases). This CDR3 has 11 amino acids. Germline V gene sequence: CDR1 GTSNPN, CDR2 SVGIG (reference sequence). V was cut by 8 bases and J by 1 base, with 8 bases left in between. CDR3 loop: CALGANTEAFF. The CDR3 nucleotides read TGTGCCCTTGGGGCGAACACTGAAGCTTTCTTT.

Regarding this clonotype: A read error may be the cause here, since a much bigger clone is one base away. CDR3 DNA: TGCAGTGCAAACCGGGCCATCAACTCCTACTATGAGCAGTTCTTC. Amino acids: CSANRAINSYYEQFF. V usage is TRBV20-1 and J usage is TRBJ2-1, with D hard to call. CDR3 length: 15 amino acids. From germline, CDR1 is DFQATT and CDR2 SNEGSKA (reference sequence).